The present TCR beta chain was sequenced within a study of blood T cell repertoires in COVID-19. Overall study: Samples taken during acute and convalescent COVID-19 were collected in the United States, Italy and Spain.

The table came from immunoSEQ multiplex PCR; TCRdb's copy has only in-frame clones and leaves some out. The data hold a few hundred thousand clones, with 75% to 90% observed a single time. V shed 2 bases and J shed 5 bases, with 10 bases lying between them. In germline, CDR1 is SGDLS, CDR2 YYNGEE. CDR3 size: 13 residues. This chain uses TRBV9 with TRBJ1-1; a possible D gene is TRBD1 (6 bases). The sequenced material came from peripheral blood. This receptor was taken from a human donor in a cohort sampled during active COVID-19. The CDR3 reads CASSVDRRTEAFF. As DNA, the CDR3 is TGTGCCAGCAGCGTTGACAGGAGGACTGAAGCTTTCTTT.